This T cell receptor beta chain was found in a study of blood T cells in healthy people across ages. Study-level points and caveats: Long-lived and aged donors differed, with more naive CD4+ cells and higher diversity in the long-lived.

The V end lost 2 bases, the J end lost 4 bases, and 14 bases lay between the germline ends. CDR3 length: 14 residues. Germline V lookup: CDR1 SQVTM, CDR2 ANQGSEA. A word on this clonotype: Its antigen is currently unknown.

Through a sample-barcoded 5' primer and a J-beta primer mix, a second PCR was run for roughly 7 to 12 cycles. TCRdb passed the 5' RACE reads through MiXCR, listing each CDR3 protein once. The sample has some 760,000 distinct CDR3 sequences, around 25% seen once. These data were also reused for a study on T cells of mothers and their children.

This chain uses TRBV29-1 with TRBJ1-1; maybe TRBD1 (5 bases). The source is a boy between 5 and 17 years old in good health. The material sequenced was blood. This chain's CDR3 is CSVELGWGTTEAFF. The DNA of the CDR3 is TGCAGCGTTGAATTAGGGTGGGGGACCACTGAAGCTTTCTTT.